The 2 T cell receptor beta chains presented below share a single source sample, sequenced in a study of cytomegalovirus exposure and HLA in healthy donors. Generated by immunoSEQ multiplex PCR, the TCRdb table keeps only in-frame clones and is missing some. The sample consists of some 110,000 clones, around 87% of them appearing once. The sequenced sample consisted of PBMCs. Receptor source: a woman between 18 and 29 years old in good health and CMV-seropositive.

This clone was recorded once. The chain has TRBV7-8 and TRBJ1-5; tentative D call: TRBD1 (6 bases). Germline V gene data show CDR1 as SGHVS and CDR2 as FQNEAQ. The CDR3 runs 16 residues. V was cut by 5 bases and J by 4 bases, with 18 bases left in between. The CDR3 sequence: CASSPYGRGPNQPQHF. The CDR3 DNA follows: TGTGCCAGCAGCCCCTACGGCAGGGGACCGAATCAGCCCCAGCATTTT.

This chain uses TRBV5-1 with TRBJ2-7; perhaps TRBD1 as D (5 bases). CDR1 is SGHRS and CDR2 is YFSETQ in the germline V gene. This CDR3 is built from 14 residues. V lost 2 bases and J 2 bases, leaving 11 bases between the germline ends. The CDR3 loop is CASSLQELTYEQYF. The CDR3 coding sequence is TGCGCCAGCAGCTTACAGGAGCTTACCTACGAGCAGTACTTC.